This TCR beta chain was sequenced in a study of blood T cell repertoires in COVID-19. Study as a whole: Samples taken during acute and convalescent COVID-19 were collected in the United States, Italy and Spain.

In germline, CDR1 is MNHEY, CDR2 SVGAGI. With 5 bases removed from V and 0 bases from J, the gap between germline ends came to 8 bases. The length of the CDR3 is 15 residues. Using immunoSEQ multiplex PCR, the repertoire was profiled, and TCRdb retains in-frame clones only, with some absent. Of fewer than 85,000 clones in the sample, 77% were seen once. This receptor was obtained from a man aged 65 to 79 with COVID-19, enrolled during active disease. V and J are TRBV6-5 and TRBJ2-6; D is possibly TRBD1 (5 bases). The sample comprised peripheral blood. CDR3 nucleotides: TGTGCCAGCAGTCGACAGTACTCTGGGGCCAACGTCCTGACTTTC. Amino acid sequence: CASSRQYSGANVLTF.